The 25 T cell receptor beta chains below come from one sample, sequenced in a study of blood T cell repertoires in COVID-19 (dated by TCRdb to about 2020). The method was the immunoSEQ multiplex PCR assay. TCRdb provides this immuneACCESS table in a form limited to in-frame rearrangements. Some clones are lacking; in checked studies, under half of them reflect an unresolved V gene, and why the rest are absent is not known. The sample has some 66,000 clones on record, roughly 90% of them singletons. Less than 1.5% of the sample comes from the top ten. The sequencing input was peripheral blood. The receptors shown here come from a woman in her sixties with acute or convalescent COVID-19.

Here the CDR3 DNA reads TGCGCCAGCAGCGACCGGGTCGTGGAGACCCAGTACTTC. Amino acid sequence: CASSDRVVETQYF. J is TRBJ2-5 and V is TRBV5-1; D remains ambiguous. The CDR3 consists of 13 residues. The V gene's germline CDR1 is SGHRS and CDR2 YFSETQ. Trimming took off 4 bases at V and 5 bases at J, with 12 bases between the two ends.

This clone occurred once. The rearrangement joins TRBV20-1 to TRBJ2-2; D not certain. The CDR3 covers 13 residues. V was clipped by 3 bases and J by 2 bases, with 7 bases between them. Germline values: CDR1 DFQATT, CDR2 SNEGSKA (reference sequence). CDR3 DNA sequence: TGCAGTGCTAGTGACCCTAACACCGGGGAGCTGTTTTTT. Its translation: CSASDPNTGELFF.

The chain has TRBV7-9 and TRBJ1-2; D gene unclear. The CDR3 is 15 residues long. From germline, CDR1 is SEHNR and CDR2 FQNEAQ (reference sequence). Trimming removed 1 base from V and 1 base from J, with 10 bases in between. Here the CDR3 DNA reads TGTGCCAGCAGCTTAGGAAGTACAAGTAACTATGGCTACACCTTC. This gives the protein CASSLGSTSNYGYTF.

This clone occurred a few times. V gene TRBV5-4 combines with J gene TRBJ1-3; 10 bases map to TRBD1. V gave up 0 bases and J gave up 4 bases; unmatched junction bases: 4. This CDR3 comprises 16 residues. Germline CDR1 and CDR2: SGHNT and YYREEE (reference sequence). The CDR3 here is CASSLDPTGGGNTIYF. The CDR3 DNA follows: TGTGCCAGCAGCTTGGATCCGACAGGGGGCGGAAACACCATATATTTT.

This chain connects TRBV4-3 to TRBJ2-2; TRBD2 might be the D (5 bases). V was pared by 0 bases and J by 6 bases, with 11 bases between. The CDR3 extends over 15 amino acids. Germline V gene data show CDR1 as LGHNA and CDR2 as YSLEER. CDR3 residues: CASSQDSGVAGELFF. The CDR3 DNA follows: TGCGCCAGCAGCCAAGATTCCGGGGTTGCCGGGGAGCTGTTTTTT.

V gene TRBV9 combines with J gene TRBJ2-1; TRBD2 agrees at 8 bases. This CDR3 contains 15 residues. Germline CDR1 and CDR2: SGDLS and YYNGEE. J gave up 5 bases and V 3 bases, and 7 bases lay outside the gene matches. CDR3: CASSAGTRANNEQFF. CDR3 in DNA: TGTGCCAGCAGCGCCGGGACTAGGGCGAACAATGAGCAGTTCTTC.

J is TRBJ2-1 and V is TRBV7-9; TRBD2 aligns across 9 bases. The CDR3 totals 15 residues. Looked up from germline, CDR1 is SEHNR and CDR2 is FQNEAQ (reference sequence). With V trimmed by 3 bases and J by 5 bases, 5 bases remained unmatched. The CDR3 loop reads CASSLQRLADNEQFF. As DNA, the CDR3 is TGTGCCAGCAGCTTGCAACGACTAGCGGACAATGAGCAGTTCTTC.

The J gene is TRBJ1-1, the V gene TRBV25-1, with D possibly matching TRBD1 (5 bases). Trimming shortened V by 7 bases and J by 6 bases, and 12 bases separated the two germline ends. This CDR3 contains 12 residues. Germline CDR1 reads MGHDK; CDR2 reads SYGVNS. CDR3 bases: TGTGCCAGCACCCATGGGGGGGCTGAAGCTTTCTTT. It codes for CASTHGGAEAFF. Full variable domain (rest looked up from reference TRBV25-1 and TRBJ1-1): EADIYQTPRYLVIGTGKKITLECSQTMGHDKMYWYQQDPGMELHLIHYSYGVNSTEKGDLSSESTVSRIRTEHFPLTLESARPSHTSQYLCASTHGGAEAFFGQGTRLTVV.

The chain combines TRBV5-4 with TRBJ2-3; perhaps TRBD2 as D (5 bases). This CDR3 is built from 15 residues. Germline V gene sequence: CDR1 SGHNT, CDR2 YYREEE (reference sequence). V dropped 0 bases and J dropped 0 bases, with 8 bases sitting between them. DNA of the CDR3: TGTGCCAGCAGCTTGGAGGGCGGGAGCACAGATACGCAGTATTTT. Translated, it gives CASSLEGGSTDTQYF.

This clone was seen a single time. The chain recombines TRBV28 with TRBJ2-5; no definite D call. The V gene lost 6 bases and the J gene lost 3 bases, with 11 bases spanning the gap. CDR1 and CDR2 (germline): MDHEN, SYDVKM. CDR3 size: 13 residues. In DNA, the CDR3 is TGTGCCAGCAGCCTTCCCTTTAAAGAGACCCAGTACTTC. Encoded protein: CASSLPFKETQYF.

The sample holds a few counts of this clone. The gene calls are TRBV5-8 and TRBJ1-1; a weak D match, TRBD1 (5 bases). Trimming removed 0 bases at V and 0 bases at J, with 9 bases between. Germline V lookup: CDR1 SGHTS, CDR2 YDEGEE. This CDR3 is built from 15 residues. The CDR3 DNA reads TGTGCCAGCAGCTTGGCGGCCAGGGTGAACACTGAAGCTTTCTTT. Amino acids: CASSLAARVNTEAFF.

The rearrangement joins TRBV19 to TRBJ2-2; D is unclear. Germline CDR1 is LNHDA and CDR2 is SQIVND (reference sequence). Trimming left V 8 bases short and J 6 bases short, with 16 bases between. The length of the CDR3 is 14 residues. CDR3 region: CASRERSAAGELFF. The CDR3 nucleotides are TGTGCCAGTCGAGAACGGTCTGCGGCCGGGGAGCTGTTTTTT.

The chain employs TRBV6-1 and TRBJ1-2; TRBD1 is a possible D gene (6 bases). Germline lookup yields CDR1 MNHNS and CDR2 SASEGT. The CDR3 is made up of 14 amino acids. Trimming took 1 base from V and 8 from J, leaving 14 bases between them. CDR3 coding DNA: TGTGCCAGCAGTGAAGGTACAGGGTTTGACGGCTACACCTTC. It translates to CASSEGTGFDGYTF.

J is TRBJ1-4 and V is TRBV9; D not resolved. Between the trimmed V and J ends, which lost 2 bases and 5 bases, there was a span of 10 bases. Germline CDR1 reads SGDLS; CDR2 reads YYNGEE. The CDR3 has 14 residues. CDR3 DNA sequence: TGTGCCAGCAGCGTTGGGCGACAAAATGAAAAACTGTTTTTT. This sequence encodes CASSVGRQNEKLFF. The complete variable domain, with remaining parts taken from reference TRBV9 and TRBJ1-4, reads DSGVTQTPKHLITATGQRVTLRCSPRSGDLSVYWYQQSLDQGLQFLIQYYNGEERAKGNILERFSAQQFPDLHSELNLSSLELGDSALYFCASSVGRQNEKLFFGSGTQLSVL.

V and J are TRBV5-1 and TRBJ2-3, with 12 positions matching TRBD2. In germline, CDR1 is SGHRS, CDR2 YFSETQ. The CDR3 runs 14 residues. The ends lost 4 bases at V and 6 bases at J; junction bases unmatched: 3. The CDR3 spells CASSAGTSGDTQYF. CDR3 DNA sequence: TGCGCCAGCAGCGCCGGGACTAGCGGGGATACGCAGTATTTT. The full variable domain, rest sourced from reference TRBV5-1 and TRBJ2-3, is KAGVTQTPRYLIKTRGQQVTLSCSPISGHRSVSWYQQTPGQGLQFLFEYFSETQRNKGNFPGRFSGRQFSNSRSEMNVSTLELGDSALYLCASSAGTSGDTQYFGPGTRLTVL.

The chain combines TRBV20-1 with TRBJ2-7, with 11 bases fitting TRBD2. The length of the CDR3 is 13 residues. The germline CDR1 and CDR2 sequences are DFQATT and SNEGSKA (reference sequence). Unmatched junction bases numbered 3, after V lost 3 bases and J lost 5 bases. DNA for the CDR3: TGCAGTGCTAGTAGCGGGGGGGGCCACGAGCAGTACGTC. This sequence encodes CSASSGGGHEQYV.

V usage is TRBV19 and J usage is TRBJ2-1; 14 nucleotides agree with TRBD2. V dropped 5 bases and J dropped 5; count of bases not matched to a gene: 8. The length of the CDR3 is 17 residues. Germline values: CDR1 LNHDA, CDR2 SQIVND (reference sequence). The CDR3 loop is CASSGTGTSGRHNEQFF. The CDR3 DNA is TGTGCCAGTAGTGGTACCGGGACTAGCGGGAGACACAATGAGCAGTTCTTC. Looking up the rest from reference TRBV19 and TRBJ2-1 gives the full variable domain: DGGITQSPKYLFRKEGQNVTLSCEQNLNHDAMYWYRQDPGQGLRLIYYSQIVNDFQKGDIAEGYSVSREKKESFPLTVTSAQKNPTAFYLCASSGTGTSGRHNEQFFGPGTRLTVL.

This clone was counted a few times. The chain combines TRBV7-8 with TRBJ2-1; 8 bases fit TRBD1. CDR1 and CDR2 (germline): SGHVS, FQNEAQ. The junction had 2 bases not matched to a gene; V was cut back by 4 bases and J by 0 bases. This CDR3 has 15 amino acids. The CDR3 spells CASSWTGISYNEQFF. The CDR3 DNA sequence: TGTGCCAGCAGCTGGACAGGGATCTCCTACAATGAGCAGTTCTTC.

This clone was seen a single time. J is TRBJ1-3 and V is TRBV7-9, with 7 nucleotides matching TRBD1. Germline V gene data show CDR1 as SEHNR and CDR2 as FQNEAQ (reference sequence). The CDR3 totals 14 residues. Losses at the gene ends were 5 bases for V and 4 bases for J; bases not matched to a gene: 5. The CDR3 bases are TGTGCCAGCAGCCTTGACAGGGCCGGAAACACCATATATTTT. Protein sequence: CASSLDRAGNTIYF.

The rearrangement uses TRBV12-5 and TRBJ1-4; 12 bases are a match to TRBD1. V gave up 1 base and J gave up 5 bases; unmatched junction bases: 14. The CDR3 is made up of 20 amino acids. CDR1 and CDR2 from the germline V gene are LGHNT and FRNRAP. The CDR3 here is CASGLEVPGTGGSKNEKLFF. In nucleotides, the CDR3 is TGTGCTAGTGGTTTGGAAGTCCCCGGGACAGGGGGCAGTAAAAATGAAAAACTGTTTTTT.

This clone was seen a single time. The CDR3 is CASSPLRGTVNSPLHF. In DNA form, the CDR3 reads TGTGCCAGCAGCCCCCTTAGGGGGACAGTTAATTCACCCCTCCACTTT. The J gene is TRBJ1-6, the V gene TRBV27; 7 bases are shared with TRBD1. The germline V gene encodes CDR1 MNHEY and CDR2 SMNVEV (reference sequence). After removal of 6 bases from V and 6 bases from J, the junction contained 11 bases not matched to a gene. The length of the CDR3 is 16 residues.

There are a few counts of this clone. This sequence joins TRBV6-1 and TRBJ1-6, with D unresolved. V was pared by 2 bases and J by 9 bases, with 5 bases between. CDR3 length: 12 residues. The germline V gene has CDR1 MNHNS and CDR2 SASEGT. The CDR3 loop reads CASSESSSPLHF. CDR3 coding DNA: TGTGCCAGCAGTGAATCCTCTTCACCCCTCCACTTT.

The genes are TRBV19 and TRBJ2-1; TRBD2 agrees at 10 bases. The germline V gene has CDR1 LNHDA and CDR2 SQIVND (reference sequence). The CDR3 spans 15 residues. With 5 bases clipped from V and 2 bases from J, the junction kept 3 bases outside the gene matches. CDR3 region: CASSVGLAAYNEQFF. In DNA, the CDR3 is TGTGCCAGTAGTGTAGGACTAGCGGCCTACAATGAGCAGTTCTTC.

The chain couples TRBV19 to TRBJ2-2, with D possibly TRBD2 on 6 matching bases. Looked up from germline, CDR1 is LNHDA and CDR2 is SQIVND (reference sequence). The CDR3 is made up of 15 amino acids. V was shortened by 7 bases and J by 4 bases, with 16 bases between the two germline ends. The CDR3 DNA is TGTGCCAGTATCCCCAATCTCGGGGGCACCGGGGAGCTGTTTTTT. It specifies CASIPNLGGTGELFF.

This clone was observed a single time. V and J are TRBV11-2 and TRBJ2-2, with D maybe TRBD1 (5 bases). This CDR3 region has 18 residues. Germline V lookup: CDR1 SGHAT, CDR2 FQNNGV. Trimming cost V 2 bases and J 4 bases, with 20 bases left between them. As DNA, the CDR3 is TGTGCCAGCAGCTTATACTTACTTGGGCAGGGCTCCACCGGGGAGCTGTTTTTT. Protein sequence: CASSLYLLGQGSTGELFF.